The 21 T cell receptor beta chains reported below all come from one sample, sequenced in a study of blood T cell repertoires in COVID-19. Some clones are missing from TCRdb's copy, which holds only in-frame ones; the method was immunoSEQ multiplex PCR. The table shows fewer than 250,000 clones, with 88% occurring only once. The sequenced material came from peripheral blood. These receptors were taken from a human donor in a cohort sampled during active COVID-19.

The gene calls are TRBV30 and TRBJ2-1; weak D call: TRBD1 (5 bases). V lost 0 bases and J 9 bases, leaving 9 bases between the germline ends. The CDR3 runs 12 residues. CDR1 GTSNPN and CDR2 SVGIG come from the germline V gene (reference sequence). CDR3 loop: CAWSVLQGEQFF. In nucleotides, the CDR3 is TGTGCCTGGAGTGTACTTCAGGGTGAGCAGTTCTTC.

The CDR3 DNA sequence: TGTGCCAGCAGCTTAGTGGGGGCAGCCGTGACCACCGGGGAGCTGTTTTTT. Translation gives CASSLVGAAVTTGELFF. V usage is TRBV7-2 and J usage is TRBJ2-2, with a possible D match to TRBD1 (6 bases). CDR1 and CDR2 from the germline V gene are SGHTA and FQGNSA. The V gene lost 1 base and the J gene lost 4 bases, with 16 bases spanning the gap. The CDR3 has 17 amino acids. Using reference TRBV7-2 and TRBJ2-2 for the parts outside the CDR3, the full variable domain is GAGVSQSPSNKVTEKGKDVELRCDPISGHTALYWYRQSLGQGLEFLIYFQGNSAPDKSGLPSDRFSAERTGGSVSTLTIQRTQQEDSAVYLCASSLVGAAVTTGELFFGEGSRLTVL.

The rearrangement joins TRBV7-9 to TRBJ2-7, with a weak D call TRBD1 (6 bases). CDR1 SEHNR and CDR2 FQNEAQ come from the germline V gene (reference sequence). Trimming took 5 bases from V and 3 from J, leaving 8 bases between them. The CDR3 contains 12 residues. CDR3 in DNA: TGTGCCAGCAGCACACAGGGCTACGAGCAGTACTTC. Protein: CASSTQGYEQYF.

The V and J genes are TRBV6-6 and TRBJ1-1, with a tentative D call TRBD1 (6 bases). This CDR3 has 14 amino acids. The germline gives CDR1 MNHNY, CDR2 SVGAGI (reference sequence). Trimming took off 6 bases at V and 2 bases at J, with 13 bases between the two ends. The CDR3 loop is CASSRTEGNTEAFF. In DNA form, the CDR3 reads TGTGCCAGCAGCAGGACAGAGGGAAACACTGAAGCTTTCTTT.

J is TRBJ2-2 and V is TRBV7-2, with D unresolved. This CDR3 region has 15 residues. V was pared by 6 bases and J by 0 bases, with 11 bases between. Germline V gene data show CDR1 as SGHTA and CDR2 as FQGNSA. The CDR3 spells CASRPYLTNTGELFF. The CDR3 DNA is TGTGCCAGCAGACCCTATCTTACGAACACCGGGGAGCTGTTTTTT.

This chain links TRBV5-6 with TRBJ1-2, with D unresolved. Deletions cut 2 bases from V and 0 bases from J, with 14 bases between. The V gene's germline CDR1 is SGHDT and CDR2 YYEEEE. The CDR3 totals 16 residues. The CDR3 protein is CASSLGRILANYGYTF. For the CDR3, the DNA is TGTGCCAGCAGCTTAGGCCGGATCCTAGCTAACTATGGCTACACCTTC.

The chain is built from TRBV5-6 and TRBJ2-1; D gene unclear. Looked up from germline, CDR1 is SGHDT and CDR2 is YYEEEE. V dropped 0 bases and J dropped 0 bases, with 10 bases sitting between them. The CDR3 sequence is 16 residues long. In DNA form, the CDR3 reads TGTGCCAGCAGCTTGGTAACCTTGAGCTCCTACAATGAGCAGTTCTTC. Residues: CASSLVTLSSYNEQFF.

The CDR3 sequence is CASRGLERSGELFF. The DNA for the CDR3 is TGCGCCAGCAGGGGACTTGAGAGGAGCGGGGAGCTGTTTTTT. The chain joins TRBV5-1 to TRBJ2-2; tentatively, D is TRBD2 (6 bases). CDR3 length: 14 amino acids. Germline values: CDR1 SGHRS, CDR2 YFSETQ. Trimming took off 5 bases at V and 7 bases at J, with 15 bases between the two ends.

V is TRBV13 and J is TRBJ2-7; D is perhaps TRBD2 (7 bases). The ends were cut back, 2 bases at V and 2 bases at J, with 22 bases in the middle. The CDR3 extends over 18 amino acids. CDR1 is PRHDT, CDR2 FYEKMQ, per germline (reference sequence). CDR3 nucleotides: TGTGCCAGCAGCTTAAAGGGGGGGACTGAATTTGTCCCCTACGAGCAGTACTTC. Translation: CASSLKGGTEFVPYEQYF.

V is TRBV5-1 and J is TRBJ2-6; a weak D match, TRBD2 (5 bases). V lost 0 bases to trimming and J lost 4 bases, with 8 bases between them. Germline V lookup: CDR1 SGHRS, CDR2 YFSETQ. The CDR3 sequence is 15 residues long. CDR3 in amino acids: CASSLVGSGANVLTF. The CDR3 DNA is TGCGCCAGCAGCTTGGTGGGGAGCGGGGCCAACGTCCTGACTTTC.

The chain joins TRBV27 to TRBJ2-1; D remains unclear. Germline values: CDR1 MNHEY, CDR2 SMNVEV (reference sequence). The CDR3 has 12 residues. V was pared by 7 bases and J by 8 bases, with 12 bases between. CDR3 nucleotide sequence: TGTGCCAGCACCCACGAGTGCGATGAGCAGTTCTTC. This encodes CASTHECDEQFF.

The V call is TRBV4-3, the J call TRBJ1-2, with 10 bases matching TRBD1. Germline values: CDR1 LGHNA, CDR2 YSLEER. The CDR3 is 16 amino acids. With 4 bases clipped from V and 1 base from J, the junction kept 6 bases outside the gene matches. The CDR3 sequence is CASSPVGQGINYGYTF. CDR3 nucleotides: TGCGCCAGCAGCCCGGTGGGACAGGGGATTAACTATGGCTACACCTTC.

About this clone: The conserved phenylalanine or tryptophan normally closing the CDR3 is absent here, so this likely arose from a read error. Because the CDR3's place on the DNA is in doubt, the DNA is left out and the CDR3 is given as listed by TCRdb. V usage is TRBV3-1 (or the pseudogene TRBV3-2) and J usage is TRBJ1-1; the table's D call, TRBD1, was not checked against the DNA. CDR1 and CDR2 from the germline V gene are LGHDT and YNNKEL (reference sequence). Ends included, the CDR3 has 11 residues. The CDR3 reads CASSLDRGEIG.

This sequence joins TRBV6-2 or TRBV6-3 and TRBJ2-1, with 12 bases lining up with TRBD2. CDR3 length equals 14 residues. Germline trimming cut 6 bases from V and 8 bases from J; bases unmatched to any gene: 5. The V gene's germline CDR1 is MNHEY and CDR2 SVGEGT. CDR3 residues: CASSPTSGRYEQFF. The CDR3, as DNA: TGTGCCAGCAGCCCGACTAGCGGGAGATATGAGCAGTTCTTC.

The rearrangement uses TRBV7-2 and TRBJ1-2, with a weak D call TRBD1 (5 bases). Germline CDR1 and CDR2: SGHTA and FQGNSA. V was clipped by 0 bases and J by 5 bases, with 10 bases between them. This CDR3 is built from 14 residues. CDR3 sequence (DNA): TGTGCCAGCAGCTTAGCTAACAGGCGGTATGGCTACACCTTC. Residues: CASSLANRRYGYTF.

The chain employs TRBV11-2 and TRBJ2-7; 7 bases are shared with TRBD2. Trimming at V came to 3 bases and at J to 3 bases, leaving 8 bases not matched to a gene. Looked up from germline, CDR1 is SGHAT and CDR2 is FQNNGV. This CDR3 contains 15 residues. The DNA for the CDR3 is TGTGCCAGCAGCTTCTCTACTAGCGACGTCTACGAGCAGTACTTC. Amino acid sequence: CASSFSTSDVYEQYF. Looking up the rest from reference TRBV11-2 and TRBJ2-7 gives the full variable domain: EAGVAQSPRYKIIEKRQSVAFWCNPISGHATLYWYQQILGQGPKLLIQFQNNGVVDDSQLPKDRFSAERLKGVDSTLKIQPAKLEDSAVYLCASSFSTSDVYEQYFGPGTRLTVT.

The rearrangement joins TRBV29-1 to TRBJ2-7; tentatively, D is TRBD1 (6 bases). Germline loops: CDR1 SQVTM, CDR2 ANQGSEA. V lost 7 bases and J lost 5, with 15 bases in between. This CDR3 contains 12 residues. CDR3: CSAGVWPHEQYF. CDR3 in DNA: TGCAGCGCAGGGGTCTGGCCCCACGAGCAGTACTTC.

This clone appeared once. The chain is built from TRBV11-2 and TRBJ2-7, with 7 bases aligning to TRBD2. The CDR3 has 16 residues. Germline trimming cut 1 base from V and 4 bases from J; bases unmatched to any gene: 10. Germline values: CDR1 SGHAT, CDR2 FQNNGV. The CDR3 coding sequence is TGTGCCAGCAGCTTAGCGGGGGGACCCATCTCATACGAGCAGTACTTC. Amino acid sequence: CASSLAGGPISYEQYF.

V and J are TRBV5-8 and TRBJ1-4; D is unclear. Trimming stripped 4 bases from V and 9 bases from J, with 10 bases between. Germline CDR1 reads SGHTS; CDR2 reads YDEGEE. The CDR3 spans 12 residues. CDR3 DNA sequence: TGTGCCAGCAGCAGACTAATGAAAAAACTGTTTTTT. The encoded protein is CASSRLMKKLFF.

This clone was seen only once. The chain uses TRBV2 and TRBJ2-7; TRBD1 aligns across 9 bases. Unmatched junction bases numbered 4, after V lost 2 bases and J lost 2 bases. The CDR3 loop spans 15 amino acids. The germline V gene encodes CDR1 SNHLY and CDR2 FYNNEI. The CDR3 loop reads CASSESGQGPYEQYF. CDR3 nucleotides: TGTGCCAGCAGTGAATCAGGACAGGGGCCCTACGAGCAGTACTTC.

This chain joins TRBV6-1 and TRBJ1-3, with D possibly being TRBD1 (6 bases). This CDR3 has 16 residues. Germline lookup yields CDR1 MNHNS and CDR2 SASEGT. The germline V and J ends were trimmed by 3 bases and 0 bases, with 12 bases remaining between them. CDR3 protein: CASSEGHRSSGNTIYF. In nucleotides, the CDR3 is TGTGCCAGCAGTGAGGGACACCGATCCTCTGGAAACACCATATATTTT.